This T cell receptor beta chain stems from a study of cytomegalovirus exposure and HLA in healthy donors. The PCR employed 60 Vbeta primers together with 13 Jbeta primers. Profiled with immunoSEQ multiplex PCR; TCRdb holds only in-frame clones, not every one. Its table lists about 79,000 clones. This CDR3 has 13 residues. Germline-derived CDR1 and CDR2 are MNHEY and SMNVEV (reference sequence). Trimming left V 5 bases short and J 4 bases short, with 11 bases between. The chain links TRBV27 to TRBJ1-2; D gene ambiguous. The sequence was obtained from a man aged 30 to 45 in good health and CMV-seronegative. Sequenced sample: PBMCs. The CDR3, as DNA: TGTGCCAGCAGTCCTACAGTGGTCTATGGCTACACCTTC. Translation: CASSPTVVYGYTF.